These 24 T cell receptor beta chains share one sample of origin, sequenced in a study of blood T cell repertoires in COVID-19. The data were produced by immunoSEQ multiplex PCR, yet TCRdb's version contains in-frame clones alone and is incomplete. Seen here are about 300,000 clones, 85% to 90% observed once, and the top ten hold more than 9%. The sample taken for sequencing was PBMCs or T cells enriched from blood (not recorded which). These receptors were collected from a woman aged 18-29 years who had recovered from COVID-19.

This clone showed up just once. The chain links TRBV28 to TRBJ1-6; D uncertain. Germline V lookup: CDR1 MDHEN, CDR2 SYDVKM. V was shortened by 6 bases and J by 4 bases, with 16 bases between the two germline ends. The CDR3 has 16 residues. The CDR3 reads CASRTLRARYNSPLHF. CDR3 nucleotide sequence: TGTGCCAGCAGGACTCTACGAGCCAGATATAATTCACCCCTCCACTTT.

V usage is TRBV21-1 and J usage is TRBJ1-4; TRBD1, the D gene given by the table, was not confirmed from the DNA. TRBV21-1 is tagged as a pseudogene. The CDR3 loop spans 13 amino acids. The CDR3 here is CARQGGRSEKLFF. For the CDR3, the DNA is TGTGCCAGACAGGGGGGTCGTAGTGAAAAACTGTTTTTT.

This chain joins TRBV4-1 and TRBJ1-1; 8 bases fit TRBD1. The CDR3 totals 16 residues. Unmatched junction bases numbered 9, after V lost 5 bases and J lost 1 base. CDR1 is MGHRA and CDR2 is YSYEKL in the germline V gene. The CDR3 nucleotides are TGCGCCAGCAGCTCAGGGGGCGCGTACCGGAACACTGAAGCTTTCTTT. It yields the protein CASSSGGAYRNTEAFF.

This chain joins TRBV30 and TRBJ1-1; D not resolved. This CDR3 contains 11 residues. The germline V and J ends were trimmed by 5 bases and 1 base, with 5 bases remaining between them. Germline CDR1 GTSNPN, CDR2 SVGIG (reference sequence). DNA for the CDR3: TGTGCCTGGGACAAGAACACTGAAGCTTTCTTT. It yields the protein CAWDKNTEAFF.

The genes are TRBV6-2 or TRBV6-3 and TRBJ1-2; D perhaps matches TRBD1 (6 bases). Deletions cut 5 bases from V and 7 bases from J, with 11 bases between. CDR1 and CDR2 (germline): MNHEY, SVGEGT. The CDR3 loop spans 12 amino acids. This chain's CDR3 is CASSPYRAGYTF. The DNA of the CDR3 is TGTGCCAGCAGTCCCTACAGGGCTGGCTACACCTTC.

The chain has TRBV12-3 or TRBV12-4 and TRBJ2-7; no definite D call. Trimming shortened V by 6 bases and J by 3 bases, and 9 bases separated the two germline ends. The CDR3 contains 12 residues. The CDR3 reads CASSRDIYEQYF. CDR3 DNA sequence: TGTGCCAGCAGCCGCGACATCTACGAGCAGTACTTC.

The chain is built from TRBV6-4 and TRBJ2-6; tentative D call: TRBD2 (5 bases). The CDR3 length is 16 residues. With 4 bases removed from V and 0 bases from J, the gap between germline ends came to 10 bases. The V gene's germline CDR1 is MRHNA and CDR2 SNTAGT. CDR3: CASSAGWDSGANVLTF. As DNA, the CDR3 is TGTGCCAGCAGTGCGGGGTGGGACTCTGGGGCCAACGTCCTGACTTTC.

Here the CDR3 reads CASSPSGGSTYEQYF. The CDR3 DNA reads as TGTGCCAGCAGCCCCAGCGGGGGGTCTACCTACGAGCAGTACTTC. The gene calls are TRBV14 and TRBJ2-7, with TRBD2 identical over 9 bases. CDR1 SGHDN and CDR2 FVKESK come from the germline V gene. This CDR3 is built from 15 residues. After removal of 4 bases from V and 2 bases from J, the junction contained 6 bases not matched to a gene.

The CDR3 DNA follows: TGCGCCAGCAGCCATCCCGGGGTGAACACCATATATTTT. It translates to CASSHPGVNTIYF. This chain links TRBV4-1 with TRBJ1-3; D unclear. Germline CDR1 reads MGHRA; CDR2 reads YSYEKL. This CDR3 is built from 13 residues. The germline V and J ends were trimmed by 3 bases and 7 bases, with 10 bases remaining between them.

This clone was recorded once. The V gene is TRBV13, the J gene TRBJ1-2; TRBD1 matches 9 bases. CDR1 PRHDT and CDR2 FYEKMQ come from the germline V gene (reference sequence). Trimming took 4 bases from V and 8 from J; bases not matched to a gene: 11. CDR3 length: 15 amino acids. The CDR3 spells CASSSSGTGKAGYTF. CDR3 bases: TGTGCCAGCAGCTCATCCGGGACAGGGAAGGCAGGCTACACCTTC.

The chain employs TRBV4-1 and TRBJ2-5; D perhaps matches TRBD2 (6 bases). CDR1 is MGHRA and CDR2 is YSYEKL in the germline V gene. V was clipped by 1 base and J by 3 bases, with 18 bases between them. The CDR3 loop spans 17 amino acids. The CDR3 nucleotides read TGCGCCAGCAGCCAAGGCTCCATTGGGAGGACCGAAGAGACCCAGTACTTC. Translated, it gives CASSQGSIGRTEETQYF.

This chain uses TRBV15 with TRBJ1-1, with D perhaps TRBD1 (6 bases). From germline, CDR1 is LNHNV and CDR2 YYDKDF (reference sequence). The CDR3 contains 12 residues. Deletions cut 4 bases from V and 5 bases from J, with 8 bases between. The CDR3 DNA reads as TGTGCCACCAGCATTGACAGGACTGAAGCTTTCTTT. Amino acids: CATSIDRTEAFF.

The rearrangement joins TRBV28 to TRBJ2-4; TRBD2 agrees at 7 bases. The germline gives CDR1 MDHEN, CDR2 SYDVKM. The CDR3 runs 13 residues. V gave up 2 bases and J gave up 7 bases; unmatched junction bases: 2. The CDR3 region has the DNA TGTGCCAGCAGTTTACAGGGAGGGAACATTCAGTACTTC. Its translation: CASSLQGGNIQYF.

This clone appeared a single time. The chain combines TRBV7-3 with TRBJ2-7; D remains unclear. V was cut by 4 bases and J by 1 base, with 5 bases left in between. The CDR3 sequence is 12 residues long. Germline V gives CDR1 SGHTA, CDR2 FQGTGA. The CDR3 region has the DNA TGTGCCAGCAGCTCCCTATCCTACGAGCAGTACTTC. Protein product: CASSSLSYEQYF.

V usage is TRBV7-9 and J usage is TRBJ2-2, with 7 bases matching TRBD2. V was clipped by 5 bases and J by 7 bases; unmatched bases: 13. The CDR3 runs 16 residues. CDR1 and CDR2 from the germline V gene are SEHNR and FQNEAQ (reference sequence). In DNA, the CDR3 is TGTGCCAGCAGCCCCCCGAGGGAGGGCCGAGTCGGGGAGCTGTTTTTT. Translating gives CASSPPREGRVGELFF.

The chain links TRBV25-1 to TRBJ2-7; 11 bases match TRBD1. CDR3 size: 16 residues. Germline-derived CDR1 and CDR2 are MGHDK and SYGVNS. The V and J ends lost 2 bases and 6 bases, in that order; junction bases with no gene match: 9. The CDR3 DNA follows: TGTGCCAGCAGTGAAGACCCGGGACAGGGGGTTCCCGAGCAGTACTTC. It yields the protein CASSEDPGQGVPEQYF.

The chain joins TRBV29-1 to TRBJ2-1; TRBD2 might be the D (6 bases). The CDR3 extends over 20 amino acids. V was cut by 1 base and J by 0 bases, with 25 bases left in between. Per germline, CDR1 SQVTM and CDR2 ANQGSEA. The CDR3 nucleotides read TGCAGCGTTGAAGGCGCGGATTGGACTACGCATCAGAGCTCCTACAATGAGCAGTTCTTC. Translating gives CSVEGADWTTHQSSYNEQFF.

The chain combines TRBV13 with TRBJ1-1; tentative D call: TRBD1 (6 bases). Germline CDR1 and CDR2: PRHDT and FYEKMQ (reference sequence). The CDR3 spans 13 residues. Deletions cut 5 bases from V and 5 bases from J, with 12 bases between. The CDR3 coding sequence is TGTGCCAGCAGCCGGCAGGGGTTTACTGAAGCTTTCTTT. It is translated as CASSRQGFTEAFF.

V usage is TRBV2 and J usage is TRBJ1-1; 7 bases align to TRBD1. This CDR3 has 14 amino acids. V was pared by 3 bases and J by 2 bases, with 3 bases of the junction left unmatched. Germline V gene data show CDR1 as SNHLY and CDR2 as FYNNEI. The CDR3, as DNA: TGTGCCAGCAGTGATCGACAGGGCAACACTGAAGCTTTCTTT. Its protein is CASSDRQGNTEAFF.

CDR3 in amino acids: CASSLPQGQGSYNEQFF. The CDR3 DNA follows: TGTGCCAGCAGCCTTCCGCAAGGACAGGGGTCCTACAATGAGCAGTTCTTC. The chain carries TRBV3-1 (or the pseudogene TRBV3-2) and TRBJ2-1; 9 bases fit TRBD1. The V gene end was trimmed by 4 bases and the J gene end by 1 base; junction bases not matched to a gene: 8. The CDR3 consists of 17 residues. Germline CDR1 LGHDT, CDR2 YNNKEL (reference sequence).

J is TRBJ1-1 and V is TRBV11-2, with TRBD1 identical over 10 bases. CDR1 is SGHAT and CDR2 is FQNNGV in the germline V gene. The CDR3 has 13 residues. V lost 5 bases and J lost 7; bases outside the gene matches: 4. The CDR3 protein is CASSPGTGVEAFF. The CDR3 DNA reads TGTGCCAGCAGCCCCGGGACAGGGGTTGAAGCTTTCTTT.

V usage is TRBV19 and J usage is TRBJ1-5; D is ambiguous. This CDR3 contains 12 residues. Germline V CDR1 and CDR2: LNHDA, SQIVND (reference sequence). V was clipped by 5 bases and J by 7 bases, with 9 bases between them. The CDR3 spells CASSLYLQPQHF. As DNA, the CDR3 is TGTGCCAGTAGTCTCTATTTGCAGCCCCAGCATTTT.

The V call is TRBV28, the J call TRBJ2-5, with 11 bases fitting TRBD1. The junction had 6 bases not matched to a gene; V was cut back by 7 bases and J by 5 bases. The CDR3 contains 14 residues. The germline V gene encodes CDR1 MDHEN and CDR2 SYDVKM. DNA for the CDR3: TGTGCCAGCAAGGACAGGGGGCAGGTGGAGACCCAGTACTTC. This codes for CASKDRGQVETQYF.

V usage is TRBV19 and J usage is TRBJ2-2, with 15 bases fitting TRBD2. The CDR3 covers 17 residues. J was trimmed by 3 bases and V by 4 bases; bases with no gene match: 3. The germline gives CDR1 LNHDA, CDR2 SQIVND (reference sequence). CDR3 in DNA: TGTGCCAGTAGTAAAGGACTAGCGGGAGGGTACACCGGGGAGCTGTTTTTT. This codes for CASSKGLAGGYTGELFF.